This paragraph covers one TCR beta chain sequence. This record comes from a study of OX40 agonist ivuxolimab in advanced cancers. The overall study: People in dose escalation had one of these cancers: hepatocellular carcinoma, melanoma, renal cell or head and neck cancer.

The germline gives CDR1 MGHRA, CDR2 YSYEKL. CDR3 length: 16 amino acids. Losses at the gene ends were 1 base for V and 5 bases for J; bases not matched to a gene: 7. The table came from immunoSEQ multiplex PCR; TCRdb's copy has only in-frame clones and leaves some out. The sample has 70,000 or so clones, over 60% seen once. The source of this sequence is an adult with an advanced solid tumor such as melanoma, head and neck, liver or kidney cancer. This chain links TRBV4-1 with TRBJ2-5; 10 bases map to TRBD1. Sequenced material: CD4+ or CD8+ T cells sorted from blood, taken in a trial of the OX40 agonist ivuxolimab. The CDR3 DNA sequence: TGCGCCAGCAGCCAAGGTTTAGGGACAGGGGTTGAGACCCAGTACTTC. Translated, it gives CASSQGLGTGVETQYF.